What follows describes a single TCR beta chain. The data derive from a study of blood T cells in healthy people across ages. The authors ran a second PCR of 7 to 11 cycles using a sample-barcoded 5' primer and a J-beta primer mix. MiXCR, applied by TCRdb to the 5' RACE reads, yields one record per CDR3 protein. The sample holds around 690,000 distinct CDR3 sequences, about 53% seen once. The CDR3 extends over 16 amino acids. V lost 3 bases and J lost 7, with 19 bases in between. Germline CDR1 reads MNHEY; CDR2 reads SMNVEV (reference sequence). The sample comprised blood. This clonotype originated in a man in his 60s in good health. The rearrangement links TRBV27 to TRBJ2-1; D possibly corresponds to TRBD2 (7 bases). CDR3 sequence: CASSFWSGGRGNEQFF. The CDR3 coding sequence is TGTGCCAGCAGTTTTTGGTCTGGGGGGCGGGGGAATGAGCAGTTCTTC.